The 14 T cell receptor beta chains below were found in one sample sequenced in a study of CD8+CD57+ T cells in acquired aplastic anemia. An expansion of CD8+CD57+ cells by flow cytometry had been shown in patients chosen for sequencing. Genomic DNA templated the TCR beta VDJ and CDR3 profiling. MiXCR, applied by TCRdb to the reads, yields one record per CDR3 protein. The sample has 150,000 to 180,000 distinct CDR3 sequences, roughly 49% seen once. Sequencing used sorted CD4+, CD8+, or CD8+CD57+ T cells (not recorded which) from PBMCs. These receptors were taken from a human donor with aplastic anemia.

This clonotype was detected only once. The V gene is TRBV5-6, the J gene TRBJ2-3; TRBD1 matches at 9 bases. Germline CDR1 reads SGHDT; CDR2 reads YYEEEE. J gave up 4 bases and V 4 bases, and 7 bases lay outside the gene matches. This CDR3 has 15 residues. The CDR3 here is CASSPGQGIADTQYF. The CDR3 bases are TGTGCCAGCAGCCCAGGACAGGGGATCGCAGATACGCAGTATTTT.

J is TRBJ2-3 and V is TRBV15, with D unresolved. The V and J ends lost 1 base and 2 bases respectively, with 10 bases between them. CDR3 length: 15 amino acids. Germline V CDR1 and CDR2: LNHNV, YYDKDF (reference sequence). CDR3 coding DNA: TGTGCCACCAGCAGAGGTGTAGCTTCCACAGATACGCAGTATTTT. Protein product: CATSRGVASTDTQYF. Supplemented by reference TRBV15 and TRBJ2-3, the full variable domain reads DAMVIQNPRYQVTQFGKPVTLSCSQTLNHNVMYWYQQKSSQAPKLLFHYYDKDFNNEADTPDNFQSRRPNTSFCFLDIRSPGLGDTAMYLCATSRGVASTDTQYFGPGTRLTVL.

A few counts support this clonotype. The genes are TRBV10-3 and TRBJ1-1; 8 positions match TRBD1. CDR3 length equals 17 residues. The germline CDR1 and CDR2 sequences are ENHRY and SYGVKD. V shed 2 bases and J 4 bases; nucleotides not matched to a gene: 12. The CDR3 DNA sequence: TGTGCCATCAGTGAGACCGGGACAGGTCTATATGGCACTGAAGCTTTCTTT. It specifies CAISETGTGLYGTEAFF.

The CDR3 here is CSVGRQGDFF. The CDR3 DNA sequence: TGCAGCGTTGGTCGACAGGGGGACTTCTTT. The chain combines TRBV29-1 with TRBJ1-1, with 9 bases matching TRBD1. J gave up 14 bases and V 4 bases, and 5 bases lay outside the gene matches. The CDR3 is made up of 10 amino acids. Germline assignment: CDR1 SQVTM and CDR2 ANQGSEA.

J is TRBJ2-5 and V is TRBV24-1; 9 nucleotides match TRBD1. CDR3 length: 15 amino acids. Germline assignment: CDR1 KGHDR and CDR2 SFDVKD. Germline trimming cut 2 bases from V and 4 bases from J; bases unmatched to any gene: 4. The CDR3 sequence: CATSDSRTGVETQYF. CDR3 nucleotides: TGTGCCACCAGTGATTCAAGGACAGGGGTAGAGACCCAGTACTTC.

This clonotype was detected a few times. CDR3 nucleotides: TGTGCCACTCGCCAGGGTCACGAGCAGTACTTC. Protein sequence: CATRQGHEQYF. The chain joins TRBV19 to TRBJ2-7, with D perhaps TRBD1 (5 bases). CDR1 and CDR2 (germline): LNHDA, SQIVND (reference sequence). V was clipped by 10 bases and J by 5 bases, with 12 bases between them. The CDR3 covers 11 residues.

This clonotype has at least ten counts. The chain joins TRBV7-9 to TRBJ2-7; D call uncertain. V was clipped by 2 bases and J by 5 bases, with 7 bases between them. The CDR3 length is 12 residues. Germline values: CDR1 SEHNR, CDR2 FQNEAQ (reference sequence). The CDR3 protein is CASSLRPHEQYF. The CDR3 DNA reads TGTGCCAGCAGCTTAAGGCCACACGAGCAGTACTTC.

This clonotype came up many times. The rearrangement uses TRBV5-1 and TRBJ2-2; no clear D gene. V was pared by 5 bases and J by 7 bases, with 15 bases between. Germline V gives CDR1 SGHRS, CDR2 YFSETQ. CDR3 length: 14 residues. CDR3 loop: CASRLGWVDGELFF. The CDR3 coding sequence is TGCGCCAGCAGACTTGGCTGGGTGGACGGGGAGCTGTTTTTT.

A note on this clonotype: One end of the junction is discordant with germline, which a read error may explain. This rearrangement joins TRBV7-8 to TRBJ2-2, with D perhaps matching TRBD1 or TRBD2 (6 bases each). CDR3 length equals 11 residues. Germline V gene data show CDR1 as SGHVS and CDR2 as FQNEAQ. The CDR3 DNA reads TGTGCCAGCAGCCCTTCGGGGGCGCTGTTTTTT. Translating it yields CASSPSGALFF.

As concerns this clonotype: A much more abundant neighbour one base away suggests this may be a read error. This chain connects TRBV11-1 to TRBJ2-1; possible D gene TRBD2, 5 bases. Germline CDR1 is SGHAT and CDR2 is FQDESV (reference sequence). The CDR3 consists of 16 residues. Trimming removed 0 bases at V and 7 bases at J, with 16 bases between. CDR3 loop: CASSLAEEVRKNEQFF. CDR3 nucleotides: TGTGCCAGCAGCTTAGCAGAGGAGGTGAGAAAAAATGAGCAGTTCTTC.

J is TRBJ1-5 and V is TRBV19; 8 bases are a match to TRBD1. Germline CDR1 LNHDA, CDR2 SQIVND (reference sequence). The CDR3 has 15 amino acids. The V and J ends lost 8 bases and 2 bases, in that order; junction bases with no gene match: 8. Here the CDR3 reads CASYSTGVGNQPQHF. CDR3 nucleotide sequence: TGTGCCAGTTATTCGACAGGGGTTGGCAATCAGCCCCAGCATTTT. The full variable domain, its missing parts supplied by reference TRBV19 and TRBJ1-5, is DGGITQSPKYLFRKEGQNVTLSCEQNLNHDAMYWYRQDPGQGLRLIYYSQIVNDFQKGDIAEGYSVSREKKESFPLTVTSAQKNPTAFYLCASYSTGVGNQPQHFGDGTRLSIL.

The chain uses TRBV24-1 and TRBJ2-5; D is uncertain. CDR3 length: 13 amino acids. Germline V gene data show CDR1 as KGHDR and CDR2 as SFDVKD. For the CDR3, the DNA is TGTGCAAGATTGATGAGCTCGGTTGAGACCCAGTACTTC. Protein product: CARLMSSVETQYF.

This chain links TRBV10-3 with TRBJ2-7; D possibly uses TRBD1 or TRBD2 (5 bases each). CDR3 length: 15 amino acids. The germline V gene encodes CDR1 ENHRY and CDR2 SYGVKD. Trimming removed 0 bases from V and 5 bases from J, with 14 bases in between. The CDR3 reads CAISESTGATNEQYF. As DNA, the CDR3 is TGTGCCATCAGTGAGTCGACCGGGGCAACGAACGAGCAGTACTTC.

As to this clonotype: A read error may produce the germline difference seen at one junction end. V is TRBV5-4 and J is TRBJ2-2; 13 nucleotides align to TRBD2. The CDR3 totals 16 residues. Germline CDR1 reads SGHNT; CDR2 reads YYREEE (reference sequence). The CDR3 bases are TGTGCCAGTAGCTCGTGGACTAGCGGGGGCACCGGGGAGCTGTTTTTT. It translates to CASSSWTSGGTGELFF.